This T cell receptor (beta chain) was found in a study of T cell responses to AZD1222 COVID-19 vaccine. Trimming took 2 bases from V and 6 from J, leaving 10 bases between them. Germline CDR1 is GTSNPN and CDR2 is SVGIG (reference sequence). This CDR3 spans 12 amino acids. Libraries were prepared by immunoSEQ multiplex PCR; TCRdb keeps only in-frame clonotypes and omits some of them. The table lists 130,000 or so clones, 91% of them singletons. The material was peripheral blood, obtained on day 0 of AZD1222 vaccination. This chain joins TRBV30 and TRBJ1-2; no clear D. The sequence was obtained from an adult in good health. The CDR3 here is CAWSLLLNGYTF. The CDR3 bases are TGTGCCTGGAGTTTGCTTTTGAATGGCTACACCTTC.